This TCR beta chain came from a study of long-term antiretroviral therapy in people with HIV. The authors ran the immunoSEQ assay, v3.0, at survey level. The table came from immunoSEQ multiplex PCR; TCRdb's copy has only in-frame clones and leaves some out. The table has more than 15,000 clones, roughly 75% seen once; the top ten hold 14%. This CDR3 has 16 residues. The V and J ends lost 5 bases and 0 bases, in that order; junction bases with no gene match: 6. Looked up from germline, CDR1 is SGHTA and CDR2 is FQGTGA. The TCR was taken from a woman in her forties or fifties with HIV. The source was unsorted PBMCs, collected 1.5 years before starting antiretroviral therapy. This chain joins TRBV7-3 and TRBJ2-3, with 9 bases identical to TRBD2. CDR3 amino acids: CASSPRTSESTDTQYF. The CDR3 DNA follows: TGTGCCAGCAGCCCACGGACTAGCGAAAGCACAGATACGCAGTATTTT.